These 18 T cell receptor beta chains originate from one sample sequenced in a study of blood T cell repertoires in COVID-19. The assay was immunoSEQ multiplex PCR, and TCRdb's table has in-frame clones only and misses some. The table shows around 140,000 clones, with 75% to 90% occurring only once. The sample comprised peripheral blood. The receptors originated from a woman aged 50 to 60 with acute or convalescent COVID-19.

The chain carries TRBV30 and TRBJ2-4; tentatively, D is TRBD1 (5 bases). The germline gives CDR1 GTSNPN, CDR2 SVGIG (reference sequence). CDR3 length equals 13 residues. Deletions cut 0 bases from V and 3 bases from J, with 6 bases between. DNA of the CDR3: TGTGCCTGGAGTGTCCAGGGCAAAAACATTCAGTACTTC. Its protein is CAWSVQGKNIQYF. Based on the CDR3 plus reference TRBV30 and TRBJ2-4, the full variable domain is SQTIHQWPATLVQPVGSPLSLECTVEGTSNPNLYWYRQAAGRGLQLLFYSVGIGQISSEVPQNLSASRPQDRQFILSSKKLLLSDSGFYLCAWSVQGKNIQYFGAGTRLSVL.

The chain recombines TRBV28 with TRBJ2-1; 10 bases match TRBD1. This CDR3 is 13 amino acids long. Germline V gene data show CDR1 as MDHEN and CDR2 as SYDVKM. V dropped 6 bases and J dropped 15; count of bases not matched to a gene: 11. The CDR3 loop is CASRSPGQGNPFF. The CDR3 region has the DNA TGTGCCAGCAGGAGCCCGGGACAGGGGAATCCGTTCTTC.

The CDR3 DNA follows: TGTGCCACCAGTGATTCCAGTAGCGGGAATGGGGATACGCAGTATTTT. Amino acid sequence: CATSDSSSGNGDTQYF. V and J are TRBV24-1 and TRBJ2-3; 8 nucleotides line up with TRBD2. The germline gives CDR1 KGHDR, CDR2 SFDVKD. With 2 bases clipped from V and 6 bases from J, the junction kept 9 bases outside the gene matches. The CDR3 totals 16 residues.

The rearrangement uses TRBV11-2 and TRBJ2-5, with 14 bases identical to TRBD2. V dropped 5 bases and J dropped 10; count of bases not matched to a gene: 12. Germline values: CDR1 SGHAT, CDR2 FQNNGV. The CDR3 has 16 amino acids. The CDR3: CASSPQGGLAGVNQYF. The CDR3 DNA is TGTGCCAGCAGCCCGCAAGGGGGACTAGCGGGAGTGAACCAGTACTTC.

This chain links TRBV19 with TRBJ2-1; 11 bases align to TRBD2. V lost 5 bases and J lost 7; bases outside the gene matches: 10. Germline V gene data show CDR1 as LNHDA and CDR2 as SQIVND (reference sequence). The CDR3 consists of 16 residues. The CDR3 is CASSRGSGRAWNEQFF. The CDR3 region has the DNA TGTGCCAGTAGTCGTGGTAGCGGGAGGGCCTGGAATGAGCAGTTCTTC. The whole variable domain, filled in from reference TRBV19 and TRBJ2-1, reads DGGITQSPKYLFRKEGQNVTLSCEQNLNHDAMYWYRQDPGQGLRLIYYSQIVNDFQKGDIAEGYSVSREKKESFPLTVTSAQKNPTAFYLCASSRGSGRAWNEQFFGPGTRLTVL.

The chain joins TRBV16 to TRBJ1-3; possibly TRBD1 for D (5 bases). This CDR3 spans 15 amino acids. Trimming shortened V by 0 bases and J by 2 bases, and 8 bases separated the two germline ends. Looked up from germline, CDR1 is KGHSY and CDR2 is FQNENV. In DNA form, the CDR3 reads TGTGCCAGCAGCCAATCAGGGGTAACTGGAAACACCATATATTTT. Its translation: CASSQSGVTGNTIYF.

The chain combines TRBV10-3 with TRBJ2-3, with 11 bases that match TRBD2. In germline, CDR1 is ENHRY, CDR2 SYGVKD. Trimming removed 4 bases from V and 1 base from J; junction bases left unmatched: 19. CDR3 length equals 21 residues. The CDR3 protein is CAISGASLGSGRAEGTDTQYF. As DNA, the CDR3 is TGTGCCATCAGTGGGGCTAGTCTGGGTAGCGGGAGGGCCGAGGGCACAGATACGCAGTATTTT.

This chain joins TRBV13 and TRBJ1-2; the D is unclear. The germline gives CDR1 PRHDT, CDR2 FYEKMQ (reference sequence). V lost 1 base and J 0 bases, leaving 6 bases between the germline ends. The CDR3 runs 14 residues. The CDR3: CASSLDRTNYGYTF. CDR3 DNA sequence: TGTGCCAGCAGCTTAGACAGAACTAACTATGGCTACACCTTC.

The V and J genes are TRBV6-5 and TRBJ1-1; 8 bases agree with TRBD1. This CDR3 spans 14 amino acids. J gave up 1 base and V 6 bases, and 4 bases lay outside the gene matches. The germline CDR1 and CDR2 sequences are MNHEY and SVGAGI. The CDR3 DNA is TGTGCCAGCAGACAGGGGGTGGGGAACACTGAAGCTTTCTTT. This encodes CASRQGVGNTEAFF.

The V and J genes are TRBV6-5 and TRBJ2-7, with 7 bases identical to TRBD1. The germline V gene has CDR1 MNHEY and CDR2 SVGAGI. Unmatched junction bases numbered 7, after V lost 5 bases and J lost 0 bases. CDR3 size: 15 residues. The CDR3 sequence: CASSPDTGASYEQYF. The CDR3 nucleotides read TGTGCCAGCAGTCCAGACACAGGGGCCTCCTACGAGCAGTACTTC.

The chain combines TRBV18 with TRBJ1-5; D is ambiguous. V was shortened by 2 bases and J by 4 bases, with 9 bases between the two germline ends. Germline V lookup: CDR1 KGHSH, CDR2 LQKENI. The CDR3 consists of 14 residues. CDR3 DNA: TGTGCCAGCTCACCAGACTTCCAGAATCAGCCCCAGCATTTT. The encoded protein is CASSPDFQNQPQHF.

The rearrangement uses TRBV5-1 and TRBJ1-6, with a tentative D call TRBD1 (6 bases). This CDR3 has 18 amino acids. Germline lookup yields CDR1 SGHRS and CDR2 YFSETQ. V was clipped by 0 bases and J by 4 bases, with 17 bases between them. Here the CDR3 reads CASSLEVQGEGYNSPLHF. In DNA, the CDR3 is TGCGCCAGCAGCTTGGAAGTACAGGGCGAAGGTTATAATTCACCCCTCCACTTT.

This rearrangement joins TRBV4-2 to TRBJ1-4, with 8 bases identical to TRBD1. CDR1 is LGHNA and CDR2 is YNFKEQ in the germline V gene. The CDR3 runs to 17 residues. V was pared by 0 bases and J by 7 bases, with 10 bases of the junction left unmatched. The CDR3 DNA reads TGTGCCAGCAGCCAAGAACCCTCGACAGGGGCTGGTGAAAAACTGTTTTTT. Translating gives CASSQEPSTGAGEKLFF.

This clone showed up just once. The chain carries TRBV5-1 and TRBJ2-7; weak D call: TRBD2 (6 bases). Per germline, CDR1 SGHRS and CDR2 YFSETQ. Between the trimmed V and J ends, which lost 5 bases and 3 bases, there was a span of 12 bases. This CDR3 is 13 amino acids long. CDR3 sequence: CASRFSGSYEQYF. DNA of the CDR3: TGCGCCAGCAGATTTTCCGGGAGCTACGAGCAGTACTTC.

This chain uses TRBV19 with TRBJ1-4, with a tentative D call TRBD1 (5 bases). The CDR3 is 14 amino acids. Germline V gives CDR1 LNHDA, CDR2 SQIVND (reference sequence). Trimming shortened V by 7 bases and J by 7 bases, and 16 bases separated the two germline ends. The CDR3 nucleotides are TGTGCCAGTAAACAGGATCAGTGGGGTGAAAAACTGTTTTTT. It encodes CASKQDQWGEKLFF.

V is TRBV10-3 and J is TRBJ1-1, with 10 bases aligning to TRBD1. Trimming removed 10 bases from V and 11 bases from J; junction bases left unmatched: 13. CDR1 and CDR2 from the germline V gene are ENHRY and SYGVKD. The CDR3 is made up of 13 amino acids. The CDR3 DNA is TGTGCCAGCGACCCCGGGACAGGGGAAGGTGCTTTCTTT. Its translation is CASDPGTGEGAFF.

The chain uses TRBV30 and TRBJ2-1; a possible D gene is TRBD2 (6 bases). The V end lost 3 bases, the J end lost 6 bases, and 15 bases lay between the germline ends. This CDR3 is built from 14 residues. Germline V gives CDR1 GTSNPN, CDR2 SVGIG (reference sequence). The CDR3 loop reads CAWRRGQGANEQFF. In DNA form, the CDR3 reads TGTGCCTGGAGGCGGGGTCAAGGGGCCAATGAGCAGTTCTTC.

V and J are TRBV25-1 and TRBJ1-5, with 7 positions matching TRBD1. CDR1 and CDR2 (germline): MGHDK, SYGVNS. This CDR3 is built from 15 residues. The ends lost 2 bases at V and 4 bases at J; junction bases unmatched: 5. Here the CDR3 reads CASSEGTVINQPQHF. As DNA, the CDR3 is TGTGCCAGCAGTGAAGGGACAGTGATAAATCAGCCCCAGCATTTT.